This is a list of T cell receptor beta chains from one sample in a study of PD-1 blockade in classical Hodgkin lymphoma. The method was immunoSEQ multiplex PCR; TCRdb's version includes in-frame clones alone and lacks a portion of them. The table lists approximately 10,000 clones, roughly 90% of them singletons. The material sequenced was peripheral blood mononuclear cells (PBMCs), taken at baseline. The receptors were sampled from a human donor with classical Hodgkin lymphoma. Each CDR3 is given with its conserved first and last residue. The D gene is left open where the match is weak. Expanded clones get a size class; other rows say once, few or many, or leave the size out.

V	D	length	J	size	CDR3	DNA
TRBV27	-	15	TRBJ2-3	-	CASSLGGVSTDTQYF	TGTGCCAGCAGTCTAGGGGGGGTAAGCACAGATACGCAGTATTTT
TRBV18	-	13	TRBJ2-5	-	CASSLTVLETQYF	TGTGCCAGCTCATTGACAGTTCTAGAGACCCAGTACTTC
TRBV29-1	TRBD2	13	TRBJ2-2	-	CSAAGTSFGELFF	TGCAGCGCCGCGGGGACTAGCTTCGGGGAGCTGTTTTTT
TRBV19	-	14	TRBJ2-1	-	CASSIQSSYNEQFF	TGTGCCAGTAGTATTCAGAGCTCCTACAATGAGCAGTTCTTC
TRBV6-5	-	14	TRBJ1-1	-	CASSYSRVRTEAFF	TGTGCCAGCAGTTACTCGAGGGTACGGACTGAAGCTTTCTTT
TRBV12-5	TRBD2	17	TRBJ2-3	-	CASGLGGTSGPTDTQYF	TGTGCTAGTGGTTTGGGTGGGACTAGCGGACCTACAGATACGCAGTATTTT
TRBV7-2	TRBD1	13	TRBJ2-5	-	CASSLGGTGVRYF	TGTGCCAGCAGCTTAGGAGGGACAGGGGTACGGTACTTC
TRBV4-1	-	13	TRBJ2-7	-	CASSQEASHEQYF	TGCGCCAGCAGCCAAGAAGCCAGTCACGAGCAGTACTTC
TRBV5-4	-	13	TRBJ2-5	-	CASSLPTQETQYF	TGTGCCAGCAGCCTCCCCACACAAGAGACCCAGTACTTC
TRBV11-1	-	12	TRBJ2-1	once	CASSPDYNEQFF	TGTGCCAGCAGTCCCGACTACAATGAGCAGTTCTTC
TRBV7-9	-	18	TRBJ1-1	-	CASSLPGSVGITNTEAFF	TGTGCCAGCAGCTTACCGGGATCAGTGGGGATTACGAACACTGAAGCTTTCTTT
TRBV6-4	-	15	TRBJ2-3	-	CASSDSGEPGDTQYF	TGTGCCAGCAGTGACTCGGGGGAGCCGGGAGATACGCAGTATTTT
TRBV4-1	-	13	TRBJ2-7	once	CASSPRASYEQYF	TGCGCCAGCAGCCCCCGGGCATCCTACGAGCAGTACTTC
TRBV19	TRBD1	15	TRBJ2-5	once	CASSIARGRRETQYF	TGTGCCAGTAGTATCGCGAGGGGGCGCCGGGAGACCCAGTACTTC
TRBV2	-	12	TRBJ1-5	few	CASSPWTPHQHF	TGTGCCAGCAGTCCTTGGACCCCGCACCAGCATTTT
TRBV11-2	TRBD1	17	TRBJ2-6	-	CASSGRTGGSGANVLTF	TGTGCCAGCAGCGGCCGAACAGGGGGCTCTGGGGCCAACGTCCTGACTTTC
TRBV27	-	14	TRBJ2-2	once	CASRGPGRTGELFF	TGTGCCAGCAGGGGCCCGGGGCGGACCGGGGAGCTGTTTTTT
TRBV11-3	-	14	TRBJ2-5	-	CASSVRLSAGTQYF	TGTGCCAGCAGCGTCCGTTTGTCCGCGGGGACCCAGTACTTC
TRBV6-1	-	15	TRBJ2-7	-	CASSSFGEASYEQYF	TGTGCCAGCAGTTCCTTCGGGGAGGCCTCCTACGAGCAGTACTTC
TRBV11-2	-	14	TRBJ2-2	-	CASSFTGGTGELFF	TGTGCCAGCAGCTTTACCGGGGGCACCGGGGAGCTGTTTTTT
TRBV29-1	TRBD2	14	TRBJ2-1	-	CSGGLAGEAAEQFF	TGCAGCGGTGGTCTAGCGGGAGAGGCGGCTGAGCAGTTCTTC
TRBV7-9	-	15	TRBJ1-2	-	CASSLATREYYGYTF	TGTGCCAGCAGCTTAGCAACAAGGGAATACTATGGCTACACCTTC
TRBV5-1	TRBD2	17	TRBJ2-3	once	CASSRITSGLSTDTQYF	TGCGCCAGCAGCCGGATTACTAGCGGGCTTAGCACAGATACGCAGTATTTT
TRBV2	-	12	TRBJ2-3	-	CASSDRDTVRYF	TGTGCCAGCAGTGATCGGGATACGGTTCGGTATTTT
TRBV7-9	TRBD1	15	TRBJ1-2	-	CASSTPQGGMDGYTF	TGTGCCAGCAGCACACCACAGGGGGGCATGGATGGCTACACCTTC
TRBV19	-	14	TRBJ2-7	-	CASSIGGNSYEQYF	TGTGCCAGTAGTATAGGGGGGAACTCCTACGAGCAGTACTTC
TRBV7-6	TRBD1	14	TRBJ2-7	-	CASSLSGQGHEQYF	TGTGCCAGCAGCTTGTCCGGACAGGGGCACGAGCAGTACTTC
TRBV29-1	TRBD1	15	TRBJ1-2	-	CSVEEWGQDNYGYTF	TGCAGCGTTGAAGAGTGGGGACAGGACAACTATGGCTACACCTTC
TRBV7-2	-	13	TRBJ2-4	-	CASSLAGKNIQYF	TGTGCCAGCAGCTTAGCGGGAAAAAACATTCAGTACTTC
TRBV7-2	TRBD1	14	TRBJ1-2	-	CASSPRQGGVGYTF	TGTGCCAGCAGCCCTAGACAGGGCGGGGTTGGCTACACCTTC
TRBV27	-	14	TRBJ2-7	-	CASRGTRDPYEQYF	TGTGCCAGCAGGGGGACAAGGGACCCATACGAGCAGTACTTC
TRBV10-2	-	14	TRBJ2-1	-	CASRSLIQGGEQFF	TGCGCCAGCAGGTCCCTGATCCAGGGGGGTGAGCAGTTCTTC
TRBV27	TRBD1	13	TRBJ2-4	-	CATRQGAGNIQYF	TGTGCCACCCGACAGGGGGCGGGAAACATTCAGTACTTC
TRBV11-2	-	17	TRBJ2-2	-	CASSLSGQRGVTGELFF	TGTGCCAGCAGCTTATCAGGGCAAAGGGGTGTAACCGGGGAGCTGTTTTTT
TRBV15	TRBD1	15	TRBJ2-3	-	CATSRRQGGTDTQYF	TGTGCCACCAGCAGGCGACAGGGTGGCACAGATACGCAGTATTTT
TRBV7-8	TRBD2	15	TRBJ2-1	-	CASSPGNSGSTEQFF	TGTGCCAGCAGCCCAGGGAATAGCGGGAGTACTGAGCAGTTCTTC
TRBV5-1	TRBD2	16	TRBJ2-2	-	CASSPLAEGSTGELFF	TGCGCCAGCAGCCCTCTAGCGGAGGGGAGCACCGGGGAGCTGTTTTTT
TRBV9	TRBD1	14	TRBJ2-7	-	CASSPTGTAFEQYF	TGTGCCAGCAGCCCAACCGGGACAGCCTTCGAGCAGTACTTC
TRBV28	TRBD1	17	TRBJ1-5	-	CASSLRRTGLNNQPQHF	TGTGCCAGCAGTCTACGCCGGACAGGGTTAAACAATCAGCCCCAGCATTTT
TRBV6-4	-	15	TRBJ1-5	-	CASSRIPGPNQPQHF	TGTGCCAGCAGCAGGATACCCGGGCCCAATCAGCCCCAGCATTTT
TRBV6-1	TRBD1	16	TRBJ1-2	-	CASSEALGDRGGGYTF	TGTGCCAGCAGTGAAGCGCTCGGGGACAGGGGAGGCGGCTACACCTTC
TRBV6-1	-	15	TRBJ2-5	-	CASSAVDSSQETQYF	TGTGCCAGCAGTGCCGTCGACAGTTCCCAAGAGACCCAGTACTTC
TRBV4-1	TRBD1	15	TRBJ1-4	once	CASSLMGQGPEKLFF	TGCGCCAGCAGCCTTATGGGACAGGGGCCTGAAAAACTGTTTTTT
TRBV27	TRBD2	16	TRBJ2-1	-	CASSASSFGRASEQFF	TGTGCCAGCAGTGCCTCCTCTTTCGGGAGGGCCAGTGAGCAGTTCTTC
TRBV9	-	14	TRBJ1-5	-	CASSNQQEGQPQHF	TGTGCCAGCTCTAACCAGCAGGAGGGACAGCCCCAGCATTTT
TRBV19	-	16	TRBJ2-1	few	CASSMVSANAYNEQFF	TGTGCCAGTAGTATGGTATCGGCAAACGCCTACAATGAGCAGTTCTTC
TRBV7-8	-	13	TRBJ1-4	-	CASRRRVNEKLFF	TGTGCCAGCAGGAGGAGGGTTAATGAAAAACTGTTTTTT
TRBV27	TRBD2	15	TRBJ2-7	-	CASRPLAGGPREQYF	TGTGCCAGCAGGCCACTAGCGGGAGGGCCTCGGGAGCAGTACTTC
TRBV7-9	-	12	TRBJ2-1	-	CALGTVYNEQFF	TGTGCTTTAGGGACGGTCTACAATGAGCAGTTCTTC
TRBV4-1	-	11	TRBJ2-1	-	CASSQVYEQFF	TGCGCCAGCAGCCAAGTCTATGAGCAGTTCTTC
TRBV5-1	TRBD1	14	TRBJ1-3	-	CASSSGQGGNTIYF	TGCGCCAGCAGCTCGGGACAGGGAGGAAACACCATATATTTT
TRBV5-6	TRBD2	17	TRBJ2-2	-	CASSHRTSGKITGELFF	TGTGCCAGCAGCCATCGGACTAGCGGGAAAATCACCGGGGAGCTGTTTTTT
TRBV9	TRBD1	14	TRBJ1-5	-	CASSYDRDNQPQHF	TGTGCCAGCAGCTATGACAGGGACAATCAGCCCCAGCATTTT
TRBV25-1	TRBD2	15	TRBJ2-7	-	CASSFPSGNSYEQYF	TGTGCCAGCAGTTTTCCTAGCGGTAACTCCTACGAGCAGTACTTC
TRBV7-2	-	13	TRBJ2-5	once	CASRPMRTETQYF	TGTGCCAGCAGACCTATGAGGACCGAGACCCAGTACTTC